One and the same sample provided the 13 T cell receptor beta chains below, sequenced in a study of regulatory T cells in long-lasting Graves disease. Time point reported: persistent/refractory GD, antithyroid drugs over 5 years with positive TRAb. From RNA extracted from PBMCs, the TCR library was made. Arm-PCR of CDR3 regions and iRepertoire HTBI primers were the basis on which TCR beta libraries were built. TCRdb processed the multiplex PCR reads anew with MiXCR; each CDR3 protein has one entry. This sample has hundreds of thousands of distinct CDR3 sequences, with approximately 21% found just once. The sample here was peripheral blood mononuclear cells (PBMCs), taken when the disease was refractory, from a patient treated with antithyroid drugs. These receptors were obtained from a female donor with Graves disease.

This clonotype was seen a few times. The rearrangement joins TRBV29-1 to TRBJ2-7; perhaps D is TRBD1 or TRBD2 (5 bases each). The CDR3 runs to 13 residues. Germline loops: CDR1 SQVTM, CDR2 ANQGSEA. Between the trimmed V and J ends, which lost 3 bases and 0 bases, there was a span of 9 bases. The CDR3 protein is CSVEGVGSYEQYF. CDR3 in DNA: TGCAGCGTTGAGGGGGTAGGCTCCTACGAGCAGTACTTC.

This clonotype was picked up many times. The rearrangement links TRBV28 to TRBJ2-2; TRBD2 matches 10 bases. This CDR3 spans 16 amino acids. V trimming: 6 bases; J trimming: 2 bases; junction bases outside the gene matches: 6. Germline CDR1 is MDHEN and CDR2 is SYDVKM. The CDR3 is CASRKRGGENTGELFF. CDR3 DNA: TGTGCCAGCAGAAAGCGGGGGGGCGAAAACACCGGGGAGCTGTTTTTT.

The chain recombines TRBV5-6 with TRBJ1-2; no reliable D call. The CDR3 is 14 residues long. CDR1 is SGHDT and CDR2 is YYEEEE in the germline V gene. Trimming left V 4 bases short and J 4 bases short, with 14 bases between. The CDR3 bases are TGTGCCAGCAGCCCTGGAGGGCTAGGCTATGGCTACACCTTC. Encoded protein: CASSPGGLGYGYTF.

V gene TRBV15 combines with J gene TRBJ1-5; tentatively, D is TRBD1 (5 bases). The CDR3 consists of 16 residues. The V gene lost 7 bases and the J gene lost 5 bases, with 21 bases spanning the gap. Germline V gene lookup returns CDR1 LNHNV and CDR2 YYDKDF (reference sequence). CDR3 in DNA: TGTGCCACCAACAGTGGGGGACGAGGGCGCGATCAGCCCCAGCATTTT. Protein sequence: CATNSGGRGRDQPQHF.

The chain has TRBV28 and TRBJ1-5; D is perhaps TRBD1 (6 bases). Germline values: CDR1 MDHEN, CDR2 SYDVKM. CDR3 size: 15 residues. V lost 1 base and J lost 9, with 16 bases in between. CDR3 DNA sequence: TGTGCCAGCAGTTTATCCCCATCGGGGGCACGGCCCCAGCATTTT. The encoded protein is CASSLSPSGARPQHF.

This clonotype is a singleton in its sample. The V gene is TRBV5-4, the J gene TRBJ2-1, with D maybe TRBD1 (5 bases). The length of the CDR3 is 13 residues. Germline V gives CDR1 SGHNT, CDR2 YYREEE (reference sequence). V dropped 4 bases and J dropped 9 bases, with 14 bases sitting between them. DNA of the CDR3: TGTGCCAGCAGCCACAACCCAGGGTCTGAGCAGTTCTTC. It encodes CASSHNPGSEQFF.

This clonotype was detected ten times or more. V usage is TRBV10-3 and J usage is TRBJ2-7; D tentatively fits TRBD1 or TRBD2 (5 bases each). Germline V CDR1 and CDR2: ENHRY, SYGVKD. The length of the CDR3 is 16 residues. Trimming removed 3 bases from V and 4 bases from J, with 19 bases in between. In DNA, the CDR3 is TGTGCCATCAGTGAAGGTAGGGGACGTCCCGGGTACGAGCAGTACTTC. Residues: CAISEGRGRPGYEQYF.

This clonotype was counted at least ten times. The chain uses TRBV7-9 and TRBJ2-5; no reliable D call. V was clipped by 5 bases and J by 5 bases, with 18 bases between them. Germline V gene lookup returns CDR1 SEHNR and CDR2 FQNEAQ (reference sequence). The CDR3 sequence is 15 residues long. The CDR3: CASSTRLEGMETQYF. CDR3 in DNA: TGTGCCAGCAGCACCAGGCTGGAAGGGATGGAGACCCAGTACTTC.

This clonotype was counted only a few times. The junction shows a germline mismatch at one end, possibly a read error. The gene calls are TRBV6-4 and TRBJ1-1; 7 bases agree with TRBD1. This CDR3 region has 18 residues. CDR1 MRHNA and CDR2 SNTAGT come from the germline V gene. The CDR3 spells CASSYSAERRGGWTEAFF. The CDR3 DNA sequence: TGTGCCAGCAGTTACTCTGCGGAGAGAAGAGGGGGCTGGACTGAAGCTTTCTTT.

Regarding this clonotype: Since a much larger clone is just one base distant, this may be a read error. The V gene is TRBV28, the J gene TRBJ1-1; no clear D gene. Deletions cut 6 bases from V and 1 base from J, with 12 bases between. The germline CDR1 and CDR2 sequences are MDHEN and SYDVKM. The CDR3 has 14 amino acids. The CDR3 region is CASRPDNKNTEAFF. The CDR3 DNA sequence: TGTGCCAGCAGACCGGATAACAAGAACACTGAAGCTTTCTTT. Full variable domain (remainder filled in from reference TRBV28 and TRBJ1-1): DVKVTQSSRYLVKRTGEKVFLECVQDMDHENMFWYRQDPGLGLRLIYFSYDVKMKEKGDIPEGYSVSREKKERFSLILESASTNQTSMYLCASRPDNKNTEAFFGQGTRLTVV.

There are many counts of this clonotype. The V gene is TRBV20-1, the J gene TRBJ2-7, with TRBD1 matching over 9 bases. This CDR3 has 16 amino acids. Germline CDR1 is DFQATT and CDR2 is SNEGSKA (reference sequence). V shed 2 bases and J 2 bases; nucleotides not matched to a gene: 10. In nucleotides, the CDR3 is TGCAGTGCTAGAATTAGAGGGACAGGGTACCCCTACGAGCAGTACTTC. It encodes CSARIRGTGYPYEQYF.

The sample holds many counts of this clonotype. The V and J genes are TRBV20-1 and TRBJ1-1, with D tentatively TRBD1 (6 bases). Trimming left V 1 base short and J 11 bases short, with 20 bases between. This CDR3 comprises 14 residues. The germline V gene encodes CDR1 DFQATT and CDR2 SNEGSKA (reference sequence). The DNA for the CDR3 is TGCAGTGCTAGAGCCCCATACGGGGGGCGAAGTGCTTTCTTT. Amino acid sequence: CSARAPYGGRSAFF.

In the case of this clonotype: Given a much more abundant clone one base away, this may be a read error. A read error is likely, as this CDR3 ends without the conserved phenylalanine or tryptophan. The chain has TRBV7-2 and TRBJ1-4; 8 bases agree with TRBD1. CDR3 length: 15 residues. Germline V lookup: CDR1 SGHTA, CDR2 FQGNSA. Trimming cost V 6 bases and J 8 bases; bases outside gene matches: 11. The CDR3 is CASSRQGSHQEKLFV. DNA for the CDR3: TGTGCCAGCAGTCGACAGGGGAGCCATCAGGAAAAACTGTTTGTT.